The rows below give T cell receptor beta chains drawn from one sample of a study of blood T cell repertoires in COVID-19. The table came from immunoSEQ multiplex PCR; TCRdb's copy has only in-frame clones and leaves some out. Among approximately 100,000 clones, 75% to 90% were seen once, and the ten largest hold more than 4.5%. Source material: peripheral blood. The receptors derive from a woman older than 75 with active COVID-19. The CDR3 runs from the conserved cysteine through the conserved F or W. The D gene is left open where the match is weak. Size is omitted from some rows. Given values are once, few, many or a class for expanded clones.

CDR3 DNA: TGCGCCAGCAGCCAAAACTCAGGGGATAACACTGAAGCTTTCTTT
CDR3 protein: CASSQNSGDNTEAFF
J gene: TRBJ1-1
CDR3 length: 15
V gene: TRBV4-3
D gene: NA
clone size: NA

CDR3 DNA: TGTGCCAGCGCCCTCCCGGGACAGGGACTTAGAAATTCACCCCTCCACTTT
CDR3 protein: CASALPGQGLRNSPLHF
J gene: TRBJ1-6
CDR3 length: 17
V gene: TRBV28
D gene: TRBD1
clone size: NA

CDR3 DNA: TGTGCCAGCAGCGTAGTGGCAGGGGGCCACACTGAAGCTTTCTTT
CDR3 protein: CASSVVAGGHTEAFF
J gene: TRBJ1-1
CDR3 length: 15
V gene: TRBV9
D gene: TRBD1
clone size: few

CDR3 DNA: TGCGCCAGCAGCTCACAGGGGTCCACTGAAGCTTTCTTT
CDR3 protein: CASSSQGSTEAFF
J gene: TRBJ1-1
CDR3 length: 13
V gene: TRBV5-1
D gene: TRBD1
clone size: once

CDR3 DNA: TGTGCCAGCAGTTTATCGGGACTAGCGGGAAACAATGAGCAGTTCTTC
CDR3 protein: CASSLSGLAGNNEQFF
J gene: TRBJ2-1
CDR3 length: 16
V gene: TRBV27
D gene: TRBD2
clone size: NA

CDR3 DNA: TGTGCCAGCATACGGGAGGTGGATACGCAGTATTTT
CDR3 protein: CASIREVDTQYF
J gene: TRBJ2-3
CDR3 length: 12
V gene: TRBV2
D gene: TRBD2
clone size: NA

CDR3 DNA: TGTGCCAGCAGACACGGACAGGGTAAAAACGAGCAGTACTTC
CDR3 protein: CASRHGQGKNEQYF
J gene: TRBJ2-7
CDR3 length: 14
V gene: TRBV3-1/TRBV3-2
D gene: TRBD1
clone size: NA

CDR3 DNA: TGTGCCACCAGTGATTTATTTACGGGACTTCCCCCGGACGCTCCTGGTCAATACAATGAGCAGTTCTTC
CDR3 protein: CATSDLFTGLPPDAPGQYNEQFF
J gene: TRBJ2-1
CDR3 length: 23
V gene: TRBV24-1
D gene: NA
clone size: NA

CDR3 DNA: TGTGCCAGCAGTCCACAGGGGTCACAGTACTTC
CDR3 protein: CASSPQGSQYF
J gene: TRBJ2-5
CDR3 length: 11
V gene: TRBV28
D gene: TRBD1
clone size: NA

CDR3 DNA: TGTGCCAGCAGCGTTACAGGGGGCGGGTACAATGAGCAGTTCTTC
CDR3 protein: CASSVTGGGYNEQFF
J gene: TRBJ2-1
CDR3 length: 15
V gene: TRBV9
D gene: TRBD1
clone size: NA

CDR3 DNA: TGTGCCAGCAGTTTGGGCAGAGAAGAGACCCAGTACTTC
CDR3 protein: CASSLGREETQYF
J gene: TRBJ2-5
CDR3 length: 13
V gene: TRBV12-3/TRBV12-4
D gene: NA
clone size: NA

CDR3 DNA: TGTGCCAGCAAATCCCGGACTAGCGGGAGTACCGGGGAGCTGTTTTTT
CDR3 protein: CASKSRTSGSTGELFF
J gene: TRBJ2-2
CDR3 length: 16
V gene: TRBV2
D gene: TRBD2
clone size: NA

CDR3 DNA: TGTGCCTGGAAACCACCGGGAGCCCAACACGAGCAGTACTTC
CDR3 protein: CAWKPPGAQHEQYF
J gene: TRBJ2-7
CDR3 length: 14
V gene: TRBV30
D gene: NA
clone size: NA

CDR3 DNA: TGTGCCAGCAGCCCTAGCGGGAGGGGAATCTTTTACGAGCAGTACTTC
CDR3 protein: CASSPSGRGIFYEQYF
J gene: TRBJ2-7
CDR3 length: 16
V gene: TRBV6-2/TRBV6-3
D gene: TRBD2
clone size: NA

CDR3 DNA: TGTGCCAGCTCACTCCCGGGACAAAGCACAGATACGCAGTATTTT
CDR3 protein: CASSLPGQSTDTQYF
J gene: TRBJ2-3
CDR3 length: 15
V gene: TRBV27
D gene: NA
clone size: NA

CDR3 DNA: TGTGCCAGCAGCTCGGACAGTTTCACAGATACGCAGTATTTT
CDR3 protein: CASSSDSFTDTQYF
J gene: TRBJ2-3
CDR3 length: 14
V gene: TRBV7-2
D gene: NA
clone size: NA

CDR3 DNA: TGTGCCAGCAGTTACTCAGCGGGGAACTACTACAATGAGCAGTTCTTC
CDR3 protein: CASSYSAGNYYNEQFF
J gene: TRBJ2-1
CDR3 length: 16
V gene: TRBV6-2/TRBV6-3
D gene: TRBD2
clone size: NA

CDR3 DNA: TGTGCCTGGAGTGTACGGGCAGGGGATTCACCCCTCCACTTT
CDR3 protein: CAWSVRAGDSPLHF
J gene: TRBJ1-6
CDR3 length: 14
V gene: TRBV30
D gene: NA
clone size: NA